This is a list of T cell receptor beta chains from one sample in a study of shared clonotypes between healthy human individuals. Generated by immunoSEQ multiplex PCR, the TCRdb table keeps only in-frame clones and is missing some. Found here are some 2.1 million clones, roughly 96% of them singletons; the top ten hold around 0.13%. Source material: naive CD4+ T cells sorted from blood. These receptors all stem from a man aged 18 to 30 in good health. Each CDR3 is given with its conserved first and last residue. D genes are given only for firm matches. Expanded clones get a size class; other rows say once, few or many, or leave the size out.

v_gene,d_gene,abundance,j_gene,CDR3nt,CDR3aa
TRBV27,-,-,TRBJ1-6,TGTGCCAGCTCAGCTCCAGGGCACGGGTCACCCCTCCACTTT,CASSAPGHGSPLHF
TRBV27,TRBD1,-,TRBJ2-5,TGTGCCAGCAGTTCCGAGGGACAGGGGCGAGAGACCCAGTACTTC,CASSSEGQGRETQYF
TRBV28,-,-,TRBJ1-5,TGTGCCAGCCAGGATCATCAGCCCCAGCATTTT,CASQDHQPQHF
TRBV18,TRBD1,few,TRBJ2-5,TGTGCCAGCTCACGGACAGGGGGCGCCGAGACCCAGTACTTC,CASSRTGGAETQYF
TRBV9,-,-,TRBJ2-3,TGTGCCAGCAGTTTTACCGGGGATACGCAGTATTTT,CASSFTGDTQYF
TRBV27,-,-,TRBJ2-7,TGTGCCAGCAGTTTGGCCGGGGGAGTGTCCTACGAGCAGTACTTC,CASSLAGGVSYEQYF
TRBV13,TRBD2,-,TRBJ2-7,TGTGCCAGCAGCCGGGGGACAGGGAGGACTAGCGGGAGTTCGGGCGAGCAGTACTTC,CASSRGTGRTSGSSGEQYF
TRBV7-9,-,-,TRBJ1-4,TGTGCCAGCAGCTTACACACCGGGACTAATGAAAAACTGTTTTTT,CASSLHTGTNEKLFF
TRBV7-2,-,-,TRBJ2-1,TGTGCCAGCAGCTTAGCGGGCGGCAATGAGCAGTTCTTC,CASSLAGGNEQFF
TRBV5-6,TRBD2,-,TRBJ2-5,TGTGCCAGCAGCTTGGTGAAACTAGCGGGAGGGCCAATGGAGACCCAGTACTTC,CASSLVKLAGGPMETQYF
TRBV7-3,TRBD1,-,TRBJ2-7,TGTGCCAGCAGCTTAAACGGGGACAGGGACGAGCAGTACTTC,CASSLNGDRDEQYF
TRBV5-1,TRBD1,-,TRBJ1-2,TGCGCCAGCAGCTTGGCCAGGGAAGGGGGCGGCTACACCTTC,CASSLAREGGGYTF
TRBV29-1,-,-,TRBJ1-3,TGCGGAGGGTACTCTGGAAACACCATATATTTT,CGGYSGNTIYF
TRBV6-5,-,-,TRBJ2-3,TGTGCCAGCAGGCGGGGACTGGACACAGATACGCAGTATTTT,CASRRGLDTDTQYF
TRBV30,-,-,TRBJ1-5,TGTGCCTGGTCACAGGGCCTTGATCAGCCCCAGCATTTT,CAWSQGLDQPQHF
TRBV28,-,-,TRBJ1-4,TGTGCCAGCAGCCAGCGACAGGCAACTAATGAAAAACTGTTTTTT,CASSQRQATNEKLFF
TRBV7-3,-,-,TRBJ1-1,TGTGCCAGCAGCGCCTCAGAGAACACTGAAGCTTTCTTT,CASSASENTEAFF
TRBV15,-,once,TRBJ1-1,TGTGCCACCAGCAGAGATAGAGGGGGTCCTGAAGCTTTCTTT,CATSRDRGGPEAFF
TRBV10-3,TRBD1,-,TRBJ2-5,TGTGCCATCAGTGAGCTAGGGACAGTACAAGAGACCCAGTACTTC,CAISELGTVQETQYF
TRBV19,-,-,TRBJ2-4,TGTGCCAGTAGTATAGTCCAAGACATTCAGTACTTC,CASSIVQDIQYF
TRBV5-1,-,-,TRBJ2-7,TGCGCCAGCAGCTTGGCCGGGTTTGGCGGAGACTACGAGCAGTACTTC,CASSLAGFGGDYEQYF
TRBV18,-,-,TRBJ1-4,TGTGCCAGCTCACCCAACAGCGTTGCAACTAATGAAAAACTGTTTTTT,CASSPNSVATNEKLFF
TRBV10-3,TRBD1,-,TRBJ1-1,TGTGCCATCAGTGAGTCAGAGACAGGGCCCACTGAAGCTTTCTTT,CAISESETGPTEAFF
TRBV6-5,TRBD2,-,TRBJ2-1,TGTGCCAGCTTAGGAGCGGGAAAGTACAATGAGCAGTTCTTC,CASLGAGKYNEQFF
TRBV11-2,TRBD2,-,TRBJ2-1,TGTGCCAGCAGCTTAGTCGTTGGACTAGGCAATGAGCAGTTCTTC,CASSLVVGLGNEQFF
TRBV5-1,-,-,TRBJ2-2,TGCGCCAGCAGCTCCGGGACACTTACCGGGGAGCTGTTTTTT,CASSSGTLTGELFF
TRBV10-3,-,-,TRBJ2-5,TGTGCCATCAGTGAGTCAAGGTCGGAGACCCAGTACTTC,CAISESRSETQYF
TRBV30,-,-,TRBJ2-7,TGTGCCTGGAGTATAGGACTCCTCGGGGGAGGGCAGTACTTC,CAWSIGLLGGGQYF
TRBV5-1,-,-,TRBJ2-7,TGCGCCAGCAGGGTTCTGTGGGAGAGCTCCTACGAGCAGTACTTC,CASRVLWESSYEQYF
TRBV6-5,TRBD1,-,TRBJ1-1,TGTGCCAGCAGTTACTCACAGGGGGCACCTGAAGCTTTCTTT,CASSYSQGAPEAFF
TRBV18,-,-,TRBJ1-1,TGTGCCAGCTCACCAACGTTCAACACTGAAGCTTTCTTT,CASSPTFNTEAFF
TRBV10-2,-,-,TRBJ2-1,TGCGCTCGGGCCCCTAGGGACCGATACAATGAGCAGTTCTTC,CARAPRDRYNEQFF
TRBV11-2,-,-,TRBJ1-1,TGTGCCAGCAGCTCCCCTTTCGACGGGAACACTGAAGCTTTCTTT,CASSSPFDGNTEAFF
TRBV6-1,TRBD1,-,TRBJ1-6,TGTGCCAGCAGAGCGATGGGGACAGATAATTCACCCCTCCACTTT,CASRAMGTDNSPLHF
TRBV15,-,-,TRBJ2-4,TGTGCCACCAGCAGAGAGCGGGACCCCACCGGTCCCCAGTACTTC,CATSRERDPTGPQYF
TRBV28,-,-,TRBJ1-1,TGTGCCAGCACCCCGGCAGCATACACTGAAGCTTTCTTT,CASTPAAYTEAFF
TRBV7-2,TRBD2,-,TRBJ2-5,TGTGCCAGCAGCCCACCGTCGGGGGGGGAGACCCAGTACTTC,CASSPPSGGETQYF
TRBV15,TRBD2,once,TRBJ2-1,TGTGCCACCAGCCCACCGGGACTAGCGGGCTCCTACAATGAGCAGTTCTTC,CATSPPGLAGSYNEQFF
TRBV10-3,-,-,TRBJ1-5,TGTGCCATCAGTGAGACGGAGGGAATCCAGCCCCAGCATTTT,CAISETEGIQPQHF
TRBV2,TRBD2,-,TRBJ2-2,TGTGCCAGCACCTGGACTAGCGGGAGTACCGGGGAGCTGTTTTTT,CASTWTSGSTGELFF